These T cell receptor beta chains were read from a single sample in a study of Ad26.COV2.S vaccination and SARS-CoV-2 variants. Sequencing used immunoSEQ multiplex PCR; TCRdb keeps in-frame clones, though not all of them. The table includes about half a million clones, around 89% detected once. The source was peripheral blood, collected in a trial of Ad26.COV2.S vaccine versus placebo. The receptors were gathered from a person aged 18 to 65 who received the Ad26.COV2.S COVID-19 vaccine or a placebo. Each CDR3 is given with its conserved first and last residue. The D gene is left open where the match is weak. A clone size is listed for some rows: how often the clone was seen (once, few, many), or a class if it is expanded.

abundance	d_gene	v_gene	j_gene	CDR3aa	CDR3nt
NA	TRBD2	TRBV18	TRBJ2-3	CASSPAAGAGRFTDTQYF	TGTGCCAGCTCACCAGCGGCAGGAGCGGGGAGGTTTACAGATACGCAGTATTTT
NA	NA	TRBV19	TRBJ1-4	CASRLGTNEKLFF	TGTGCCAGTAGGCTGGGAACTAATGAAAAACTGTTTTTT
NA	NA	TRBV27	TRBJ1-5	CASSLSRYINQPQHF	TGTGCCAGCAGTTTATCAAGGTATATCAATCAGCCCCAGCATTTT
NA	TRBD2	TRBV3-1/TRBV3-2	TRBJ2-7	CASSQVASGNYEQYF	TGTGCCAGCAGCCAAGTTGCTAGCGGGAACTACGAGCAGTACTTC
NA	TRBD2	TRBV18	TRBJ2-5	CASSPGTSWTQYF	TGTGCCAGCTCACCAGGGACTAGCTGGACCCAGTACTTC
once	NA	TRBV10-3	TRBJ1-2	CASIPWTENYGYTF	TGTGCCTCCATACCATGGACAGAAAACTATGGCTACACCTTC
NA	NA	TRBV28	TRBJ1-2	CASSHAYGGSPYGYTF	TGTGCCAGCAGCCATGCTTATGGGGGGAGTCCCTATGGCTACACCTTC
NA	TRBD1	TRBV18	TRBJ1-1	CASSPLTGGAGGTEAFF	TGTGCCAGCTCACCACTGACAGGGGGCGCCGGGGGCACTGAAGCTTTCTTT
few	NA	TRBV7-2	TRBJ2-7	CASSLGGSFTLYEQYF	TGTGCCAGCAGCTTAGGGGGCAGTTTCACCCTTTACGAGCAGTACTTC
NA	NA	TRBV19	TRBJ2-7	CASSISPQGEQYF	TGTGCCAGTAGTATTAGCCCGCAGGGTGAGCAGTACTTC
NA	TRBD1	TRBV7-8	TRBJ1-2	CASSLYSGGEINGYTF	TGTGCCAGCAGCTTATACTCAGGGGGCGAGATAAATGGCTACACCTTC
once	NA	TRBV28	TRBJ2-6	CASSLYRDSSGANVLTF	TGTGCCAGCAGTTTGTACAGGGATTCATCTGGGGCCAACGTCCTGACTTTC
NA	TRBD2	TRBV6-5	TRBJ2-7	CASSSRGGQYEQYF	TGTGCCAGCAGTTCCCGGGGGGGTCAGTACGAGCAGTACTTC
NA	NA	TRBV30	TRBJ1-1	CAWSVGLNTEAFF	TGTGCCTGGAGTGTTGGTCTGAACACTGAAGCTTTCTTT
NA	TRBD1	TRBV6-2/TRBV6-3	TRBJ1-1	CASSYPRRQGEEAFF	TGTGCCAGCAGTTACCCCCGACGACAGGGGGAAGAAGCTTTCTTT
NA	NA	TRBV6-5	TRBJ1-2	CASSYWGRADGYTF	TGTGCCAGCAGTTACTGGGGCCGGGCTGATGGCTACACCTTC
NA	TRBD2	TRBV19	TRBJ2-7	CASSPLTSGPYEQYF	TGTGCCAGTAGTCCATTGACTAGCGGACCCTACGAGCAGTACTTC
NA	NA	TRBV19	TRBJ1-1	CASTNLGDSHTEAFF	TGTGCCAGTACCAACTTGGGGGACTCTCACACTGAAGCTTTCTTT
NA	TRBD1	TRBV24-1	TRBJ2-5	CATSDSPGQGAETQYF	TGTGCCACCAGTGATTCACCGGGACAGGGGGCGGAGACCCAGTACTTC
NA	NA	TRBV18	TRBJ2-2	CASSPRAGPNTGELFF	TGTGCCAGCTCACCACGGGCAGGGCCAAACACCGGGGAGCTGTTTTTT
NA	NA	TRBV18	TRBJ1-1	CASSPPVAGALAEAFF	TGTGCCAGCTCACCACCGGTCGCAGGGGCGCTCGCTGAAGCTTTCTTT
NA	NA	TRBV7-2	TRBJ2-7	CASSLSGPQGSYEQYF	TGTGCCAGCAGCTTATCAGGCCCCCAGGGTTCCTACGAGCAGTACTTC
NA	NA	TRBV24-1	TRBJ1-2	CATSIQGVSYTF	TGTGCCACCAGTATCCAGGGTGTAAGCTACACCTTC
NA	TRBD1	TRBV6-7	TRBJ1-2	CASSRSTGTGPRPRVVNYGYTF	TGTGCCAGCAGCCGATCTACCGGGACAGGGCCACGCCCACGGGTCGTTAACTATGGCTACACCTTC
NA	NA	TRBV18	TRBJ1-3	CASSPVFGRNTIYF	TGTGCCAGCTCACCAGTATTCGGTCGGAACACCATATATTTT
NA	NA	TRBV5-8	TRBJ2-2	CASSPGTLKNTGELFF	TGTGCCAGCAGCCCAGGGACACTGAAGAACACCGGGGAGCTGTTTTTT
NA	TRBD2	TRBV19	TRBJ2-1	CASSTNLAGGFEQFF	TGTGCCAGCAGCACTAACCTTGCGGGAGGTTTCGAGCAGTTCTTC
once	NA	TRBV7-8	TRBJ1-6	CASSLAPSSYNSPLHF	TGTGCCAGCAGCTTAGCCCCGAGCTCCTATAATTCACCCCTCCACTTT
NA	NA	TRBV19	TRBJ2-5	CASSGRAGDPNQETQYF	TGTGCCAGTTCCGGCAGGGCGGGCGACCCGAACCAAGAGACCCAGTACTTC
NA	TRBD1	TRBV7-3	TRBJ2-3	CASSLKRGQGSTDTQYF	TGTGCCAGCAGCTTAAAGAGAGGACAGGGAAGCACAGATACGCAGTATTTT
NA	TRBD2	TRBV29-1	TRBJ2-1	CSVEVFAGGLYNEQFF	TGCAGCGTTGAAGTGTTTGCGGGAGGGCTGTACAATGAGCAGTTCTTC
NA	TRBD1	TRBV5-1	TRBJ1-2	CASSPRDRGRPNGYTF	TGCGCCAGCAGCCCAAGGGACAGGGGGCGTCCAAATGGCTACACCTTC
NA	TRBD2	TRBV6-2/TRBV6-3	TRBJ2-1	CASSTAYRGGSYNEQFF	TGTGCCAGCAGTACCGCATACCGGGGGGGCTCCTACAATGAGCAGTTCTTC
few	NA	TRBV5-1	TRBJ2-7	CASSFTPRRRFGGDEQYF	TGCGCCAGCAGCTTTACCCCCCGTAGGCGGTTCGGTGGAGACGAGCAGTACTTC
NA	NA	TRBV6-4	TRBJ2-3	CASSDSPGSTDTQYF	TGTGCCAGCAGTGACTCGCCAGGTAGCACAGATACGCAGTATTTT
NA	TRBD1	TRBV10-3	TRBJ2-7	CAISQGENREQYF	TGTGCCATCAGTCAGGGGGAGAACCGAGAGCAGTACTTC
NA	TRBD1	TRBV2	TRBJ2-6	CASSERDREPSGANVLTF	TGTGCCAGCAGTGAAAGAGACAGGGAACCCTCGGGGGCCAACGTCCTGACTTTC
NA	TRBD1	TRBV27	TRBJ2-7	CASSDPGQGPYEQYF	TGTGCCAGCAGTGACCCGGGACAGGGCCCCTACGAGCAGTACTTC
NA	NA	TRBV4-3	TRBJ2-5	CASSQGAHSAGETQYF	TGCGCCAGCAGCCAAGGAGCCCACTCGGCGGGAGAGACCCAGTACTTC
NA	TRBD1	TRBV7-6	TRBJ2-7	CASSLYRDRAPFHEQYF	TGTGCCAGCAGCTTGTACCGGGACAGGGCCCCCTTCCACGAGCAGTACTTC
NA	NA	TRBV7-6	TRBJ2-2	CASTPFVTGELFF	TGTGCCAGCACCCCATTCGTCACCGGGGAGCTGTTTTTT
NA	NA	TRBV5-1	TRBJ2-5	CASNTQGGETQYF	TGCGCCAGCAATACCCAGGGGGGGGAGACCCAGTACTTC
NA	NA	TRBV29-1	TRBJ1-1	CSVEVGTEAFF	TGCAGCGTTGAAGTTGGCACTGAAGCTTTCTTT
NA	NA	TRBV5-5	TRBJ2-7	CASSHPTDSYEQYF	TGTGCCAGCAGCCACCCGACAGACTCCTACGAGCAGTACTTC
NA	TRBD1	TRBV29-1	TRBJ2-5	CSVVTGEQETQYF	TGCAGCGTTGTGACAGGGGAGCAAGAGACCCAGTACTTC
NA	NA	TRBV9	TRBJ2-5	CASSVFGRKETQYF	TGTGCCAGCAGCGTTTTTGGCAGAAAAGAGACCCAGTACTTC
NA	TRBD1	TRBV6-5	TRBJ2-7	CASSYSGQGIGEQYF	TGTGCCAGCAGTTACTCCGGACAGGGGATTGGCGAGCAGTACTTC
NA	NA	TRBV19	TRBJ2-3	CASSIWQGFPDTQYF	TGTGCCAGTAGTATATGGCAGGGGTTCCCAGATACGCAGTATTTT
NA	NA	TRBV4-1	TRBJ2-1	CASSQVEGNNEQFF	TGCGCCAGCAGCCAAGTGGAAGGGAACAATGAGCAGTTCTTC
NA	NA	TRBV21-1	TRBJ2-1	CASSNGGLAGSNEQFF	TGTGCCAGCAGCAATGGGGGACTAGCGGGATCCAATGAGCAGTTCTTC
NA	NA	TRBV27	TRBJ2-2	CASNQAGTTNTGELFF	TGTGCCAGCAACCAGGCGGGAACAACGAACACCGGGGAGCTGTTTTTT
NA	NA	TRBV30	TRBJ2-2	CAWGRGELFF	TGTGCCTGGGGCAGAGGGGAGCTGTTTTTT
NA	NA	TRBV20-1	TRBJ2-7	CSARAVYEQYF	TGCAGTGCTAGGGCCGTTTACGAGCAGTACTTC
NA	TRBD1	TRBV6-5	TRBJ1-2	CASSSPRTGTEVTF	TGTGCCAGCAGTTCCCCCAGGACAGGGACGGAAGTTACCTTC
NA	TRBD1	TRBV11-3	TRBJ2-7	CASSLDGDSYEQYF	TGTGCCAGCAGCTTAGATGGGGACAGCTACGAGCAGTACTTC
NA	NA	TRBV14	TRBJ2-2	CASSQPTGELFF	TGTGCCAGCAGCCAACCTACCGGGGAGCTGTTTTTT
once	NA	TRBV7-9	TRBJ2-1	CASSLSHRSKIGNEQFF	TGTGCCAGCAGCTTAAGCCACAGGTCGAAAATAGGGAATGAGCAGTTCTTC